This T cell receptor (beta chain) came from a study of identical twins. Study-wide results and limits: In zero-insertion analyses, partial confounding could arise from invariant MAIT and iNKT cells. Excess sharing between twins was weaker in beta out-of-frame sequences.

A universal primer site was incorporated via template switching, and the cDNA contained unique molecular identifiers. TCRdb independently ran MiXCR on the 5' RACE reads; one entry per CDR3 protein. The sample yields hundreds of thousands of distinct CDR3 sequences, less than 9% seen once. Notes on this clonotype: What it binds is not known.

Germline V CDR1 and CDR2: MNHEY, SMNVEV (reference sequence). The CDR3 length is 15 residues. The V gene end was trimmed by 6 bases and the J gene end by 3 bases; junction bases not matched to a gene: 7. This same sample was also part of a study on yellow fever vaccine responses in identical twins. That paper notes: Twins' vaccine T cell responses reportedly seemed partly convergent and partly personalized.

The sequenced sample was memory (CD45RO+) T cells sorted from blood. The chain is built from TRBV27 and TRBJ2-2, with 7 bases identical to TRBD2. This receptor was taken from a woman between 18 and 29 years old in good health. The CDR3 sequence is CASRAGTTYTGELFF. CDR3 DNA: TGTGCCAGCAGGGCCGGGACTACCTACACCGGGGAGCTGTTTTTT.